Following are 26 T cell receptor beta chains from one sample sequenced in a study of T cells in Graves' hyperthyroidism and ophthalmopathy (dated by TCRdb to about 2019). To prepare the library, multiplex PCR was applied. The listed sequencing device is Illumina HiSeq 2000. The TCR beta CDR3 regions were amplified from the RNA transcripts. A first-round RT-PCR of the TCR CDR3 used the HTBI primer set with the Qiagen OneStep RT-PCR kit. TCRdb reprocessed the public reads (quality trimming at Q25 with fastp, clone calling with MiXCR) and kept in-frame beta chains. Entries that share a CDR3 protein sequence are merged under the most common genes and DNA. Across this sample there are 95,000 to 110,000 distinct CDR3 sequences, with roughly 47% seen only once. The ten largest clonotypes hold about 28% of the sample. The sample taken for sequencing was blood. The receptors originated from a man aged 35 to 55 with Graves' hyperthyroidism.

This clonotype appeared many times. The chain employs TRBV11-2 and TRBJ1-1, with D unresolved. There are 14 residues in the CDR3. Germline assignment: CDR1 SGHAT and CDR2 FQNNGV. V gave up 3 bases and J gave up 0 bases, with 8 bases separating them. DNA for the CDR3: TGTGCCAGCAGCTTGAAACGGTTGAACACTGAAGCTTTCTTT. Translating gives CASSLKRLNTEAFF.

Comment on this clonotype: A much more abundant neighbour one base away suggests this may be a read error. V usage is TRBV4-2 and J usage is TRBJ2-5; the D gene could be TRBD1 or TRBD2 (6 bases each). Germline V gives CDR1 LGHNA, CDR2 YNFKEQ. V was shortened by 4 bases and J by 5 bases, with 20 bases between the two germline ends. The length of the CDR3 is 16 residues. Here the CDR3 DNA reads TGTGCCAGCAGCCCAAACCTAGGGGGGCCCATCGAGACCCAGTACTTC. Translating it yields CASSPNLGGPIETQYF.

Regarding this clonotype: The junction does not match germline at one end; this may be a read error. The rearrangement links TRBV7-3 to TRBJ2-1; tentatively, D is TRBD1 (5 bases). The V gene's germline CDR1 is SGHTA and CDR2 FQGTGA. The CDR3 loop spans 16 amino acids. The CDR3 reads CASSSPGPGMFDEQFF. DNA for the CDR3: TGCGCCAGCAGCTCCCCCGGGCCAGGGATGTTCGATGAGCAGTTCTTC.

The CDR3 region has the DNA TGTGCCAGCATGGGACAGGCGAACACCGGGGAGCTGTTTTTT. The encoded protein is CASMGQANTGELFF. The chain employs TRBV2 and TRBJ2-2; 8 bases line up with TRBD1. Germline CDR1 is SNHLY and CDR2 is FYNNEI. This CDR3 has 14 residues. V dropped 7 bases and J dropped 0; count of bases not matched to a gene: 1.

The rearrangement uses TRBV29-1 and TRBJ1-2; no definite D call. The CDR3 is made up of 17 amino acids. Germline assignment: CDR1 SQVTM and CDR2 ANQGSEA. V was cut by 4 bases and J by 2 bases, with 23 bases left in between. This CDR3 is CSVGREEGKWKNYGYTF. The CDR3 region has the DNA TGCAGCGTTGGGAGGGAGGAAGGAAAGTGGAAAAACTATGGCTACACCTTC.

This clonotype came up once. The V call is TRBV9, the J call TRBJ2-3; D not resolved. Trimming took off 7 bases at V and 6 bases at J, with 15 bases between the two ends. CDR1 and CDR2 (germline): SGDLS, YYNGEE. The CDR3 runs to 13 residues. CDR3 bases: TGTGCCAGCTTGGTAGCTAGTGCCGATACGCAGTATTTT. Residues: CASLVASADTQYF.

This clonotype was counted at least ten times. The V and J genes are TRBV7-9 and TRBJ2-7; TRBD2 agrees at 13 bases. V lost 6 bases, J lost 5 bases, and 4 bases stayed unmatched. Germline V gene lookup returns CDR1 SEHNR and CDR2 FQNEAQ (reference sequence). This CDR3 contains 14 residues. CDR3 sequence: CASSSGLAGHEQYF. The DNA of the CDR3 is TGTGCCAGCAGTTCGGGACTAGCGGGACACGAGCAGTACTTC.

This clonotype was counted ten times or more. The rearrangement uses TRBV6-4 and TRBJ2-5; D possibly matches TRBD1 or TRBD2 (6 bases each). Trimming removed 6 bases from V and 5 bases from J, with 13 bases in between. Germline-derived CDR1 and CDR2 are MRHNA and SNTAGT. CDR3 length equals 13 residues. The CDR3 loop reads CASSPDSGETQYF. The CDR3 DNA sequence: TGTGCCAGCAGCCCGGACAGCGGGGAGACCCAGTACTTC.

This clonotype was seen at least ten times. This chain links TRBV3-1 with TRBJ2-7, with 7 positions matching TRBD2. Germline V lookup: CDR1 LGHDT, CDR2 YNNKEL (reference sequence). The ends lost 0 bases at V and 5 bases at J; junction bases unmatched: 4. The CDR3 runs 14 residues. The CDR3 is CASSQDGGRDEQYF. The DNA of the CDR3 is TGTGCCAGCAGCCAAGATGGGGGGAGGGACGAGCAGTACTTC.

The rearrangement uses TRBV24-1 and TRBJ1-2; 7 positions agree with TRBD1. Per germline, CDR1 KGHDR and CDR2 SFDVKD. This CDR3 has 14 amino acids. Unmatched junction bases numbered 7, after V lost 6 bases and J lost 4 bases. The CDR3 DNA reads TGTGCCACCAGTAAGGGGGCGGAGAGCTATGGCTACACCTTC. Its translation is CATSKGAESYGYTF.

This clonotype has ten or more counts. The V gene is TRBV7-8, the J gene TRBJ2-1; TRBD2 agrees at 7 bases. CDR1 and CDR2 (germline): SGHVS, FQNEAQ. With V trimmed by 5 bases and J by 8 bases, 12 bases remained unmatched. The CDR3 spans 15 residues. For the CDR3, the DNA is TGTGCCAGCAGCCAGCATTCGGGGGGAAACGATGAGCAGTTCTTC. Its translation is CASSQHSGGNDEQFF.

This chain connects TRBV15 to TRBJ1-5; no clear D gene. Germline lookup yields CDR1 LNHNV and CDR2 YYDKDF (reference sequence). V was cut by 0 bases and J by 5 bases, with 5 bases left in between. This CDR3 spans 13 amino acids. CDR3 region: CATSREDYQPQHF. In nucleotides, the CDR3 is TGTGCCACCAGCAGAGAGGACTATCAGCCCCAGCATTTT.

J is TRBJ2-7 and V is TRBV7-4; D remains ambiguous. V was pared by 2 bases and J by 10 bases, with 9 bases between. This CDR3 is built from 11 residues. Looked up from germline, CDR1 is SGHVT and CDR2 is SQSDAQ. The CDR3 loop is CASSLSPGQYF. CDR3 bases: TGTGCCAGCAGCTTATCCCCGGGCCAGTACTTC.

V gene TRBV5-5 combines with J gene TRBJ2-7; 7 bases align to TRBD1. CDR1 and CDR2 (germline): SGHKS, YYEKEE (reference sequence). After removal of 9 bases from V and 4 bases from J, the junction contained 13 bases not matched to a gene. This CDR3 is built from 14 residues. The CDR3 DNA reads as TGTGCCAACACGACTTCCGGGACAGAATACGAGCAGTACTTC. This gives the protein CANTTSGTEYEQYF.

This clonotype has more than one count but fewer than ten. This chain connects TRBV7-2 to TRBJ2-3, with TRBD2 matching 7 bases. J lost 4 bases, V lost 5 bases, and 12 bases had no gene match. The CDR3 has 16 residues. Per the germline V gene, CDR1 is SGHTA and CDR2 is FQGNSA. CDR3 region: CASSQDSERGSDTQYF. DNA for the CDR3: TGTGCCAGCAGCCAAGATTCGGAGCGGGGTTCAGATACGCAGTATTTT.

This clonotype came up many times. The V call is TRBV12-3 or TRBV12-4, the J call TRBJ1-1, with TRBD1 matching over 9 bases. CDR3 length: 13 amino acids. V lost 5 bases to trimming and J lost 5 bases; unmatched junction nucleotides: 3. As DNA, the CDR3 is TGTGCCAGCAGTGTGGGACAGGGAACTGAAGCTTTCTTT. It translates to CASSVGQGTEAFF.

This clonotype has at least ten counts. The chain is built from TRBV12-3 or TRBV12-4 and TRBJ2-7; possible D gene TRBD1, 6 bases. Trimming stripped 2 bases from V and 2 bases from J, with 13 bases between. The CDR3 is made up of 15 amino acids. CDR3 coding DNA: TGTGCCAGCAGTTTATTCGGACAGCCTCCCTACGAGCAGTACTTC. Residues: CASSLFGQPPYEQYF.

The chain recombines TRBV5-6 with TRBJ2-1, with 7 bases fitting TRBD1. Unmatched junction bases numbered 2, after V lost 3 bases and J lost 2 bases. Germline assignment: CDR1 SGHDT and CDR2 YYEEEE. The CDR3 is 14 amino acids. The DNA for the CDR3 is TGTGCCAGCAGCTACAGGGGCGCCTACAATGAGCAGTTCTTC. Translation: CASSYRGAYNEQFF.

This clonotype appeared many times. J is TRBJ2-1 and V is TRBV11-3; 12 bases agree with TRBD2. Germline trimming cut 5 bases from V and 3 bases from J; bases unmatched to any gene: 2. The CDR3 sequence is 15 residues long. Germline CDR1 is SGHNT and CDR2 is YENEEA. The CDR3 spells CASSQGLAGYNEQFF. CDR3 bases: TGTGCCAGCAGCCAGGGACTAGCGGGCTACAATGAGCAGTTCTTC.

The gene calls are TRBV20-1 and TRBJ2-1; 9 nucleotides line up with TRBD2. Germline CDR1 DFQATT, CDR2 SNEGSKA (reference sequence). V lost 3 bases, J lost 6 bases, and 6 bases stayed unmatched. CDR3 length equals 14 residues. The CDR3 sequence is CSARGVSGSNEQFF. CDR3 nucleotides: TGCAGTGCTAGGGGGGTTAGCGGGAGCAATGAGCAGTTCTTC.

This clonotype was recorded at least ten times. The CDR3 nucleotides are TGCGCCAGCAGCTTCGGTTGGAATGAGCAGTTCTTC. Translating gives CASSFGWNEQFF. This sequence joins TRBV5-1 and TRBJ2-1; the D is unclear. Germline V gives CDR1 SGHRS, CDR2 YFSETQ. V was shortened by 2 bases and J by 7 bases, with 7 bases between the two germline ends. This CDR3 comprises 12 residues.

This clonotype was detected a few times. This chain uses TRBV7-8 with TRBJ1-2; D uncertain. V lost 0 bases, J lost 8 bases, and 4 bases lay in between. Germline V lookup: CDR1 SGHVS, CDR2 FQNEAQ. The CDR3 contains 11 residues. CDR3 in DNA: TGTGCCAGCAGCTTAGCCGGGGGCTACACCTTC. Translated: CASSLAGGYTF.

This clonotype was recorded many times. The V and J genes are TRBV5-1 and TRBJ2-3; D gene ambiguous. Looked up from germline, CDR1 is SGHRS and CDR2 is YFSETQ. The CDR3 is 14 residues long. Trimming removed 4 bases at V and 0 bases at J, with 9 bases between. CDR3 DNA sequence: TGCGCCAGCAGCCAAAGAACTAGCACAGATACGCAGTATTTT. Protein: CASSQRTSTDTQYF.

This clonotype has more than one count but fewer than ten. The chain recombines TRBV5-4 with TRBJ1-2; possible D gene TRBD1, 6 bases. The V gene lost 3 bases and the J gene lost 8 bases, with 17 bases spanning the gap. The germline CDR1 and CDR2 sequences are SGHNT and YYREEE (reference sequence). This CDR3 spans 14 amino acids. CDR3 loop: CASSWQGGLEGYTF. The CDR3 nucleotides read TGTGCCAGCAGCTGGCAAGGGGGGCTGGAGGGCTACACCTTC.

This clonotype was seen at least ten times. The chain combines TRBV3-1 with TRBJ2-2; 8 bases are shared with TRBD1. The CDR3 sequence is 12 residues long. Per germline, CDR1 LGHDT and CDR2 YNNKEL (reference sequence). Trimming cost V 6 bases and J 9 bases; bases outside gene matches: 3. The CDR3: CASSQGARELFF. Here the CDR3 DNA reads TGTGCCAGCAGTCAGGGGGCCCGGGAGCTGTTTTTT.

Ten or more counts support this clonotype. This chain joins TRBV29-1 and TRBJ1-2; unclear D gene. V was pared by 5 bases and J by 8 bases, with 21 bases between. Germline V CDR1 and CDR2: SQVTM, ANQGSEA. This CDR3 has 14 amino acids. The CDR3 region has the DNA TGCAGCGTTTCTACCTGGGCGACCCAACACGGCTACACCTTC. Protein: CSVSTWATQHGYTF.